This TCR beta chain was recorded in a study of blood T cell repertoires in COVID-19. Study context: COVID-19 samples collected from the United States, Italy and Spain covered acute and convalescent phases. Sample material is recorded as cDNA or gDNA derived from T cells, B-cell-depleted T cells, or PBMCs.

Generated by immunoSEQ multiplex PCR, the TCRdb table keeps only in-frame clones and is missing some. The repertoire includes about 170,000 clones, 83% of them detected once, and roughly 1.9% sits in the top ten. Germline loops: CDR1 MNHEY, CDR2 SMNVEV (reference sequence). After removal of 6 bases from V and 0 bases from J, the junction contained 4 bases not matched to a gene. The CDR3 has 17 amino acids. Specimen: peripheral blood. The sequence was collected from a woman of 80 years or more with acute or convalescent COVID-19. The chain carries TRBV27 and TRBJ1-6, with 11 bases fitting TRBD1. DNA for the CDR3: TGTGCCAGCAGCCGGACAGGGGGCGGCTCCTATAATTCACCCCTCCACTTT. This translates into CASSRTGGGSYNSPLHF.